The text below deals with one T cell receptor beta chain. This sample is part of a study of blood T cells in healthy people across ages. The germline CDR1 and CDR2 sequences are WSHSY and SAAADI. The V gene end was trimmed by 7 bases and the J gene end by 5 bases; junction bases not matched to a gene: 7. The CDR3 runs to 14 residues. With a J-beta primer mix and a sample-barcoded 5' primer, a second PCR ran about 6 to 11 cycles. One entry per CDR3 protein results from TCRdb running MiXCR on the 5' RACE reads. The sample holds some 1.8 million distinct CDR3 sequences; approximately 40% are singletons and the top ten take 20% to 25%.

The source of this sequence is a human donor in good health. The sequencing sample was made of blood. The gene calls are TRBV10-2 and TRBJ2-7; 11 positions agree with TRBD2. Written as DNA, the CDR3 is TGCGCCAGCAATGTAGCGGGGGGGCCTAACGAGCAGTACTTC. It translates to CASNVAGGPNEQYF.